This entry lists 20 T cell receptor beta chains sequenced from one sample in a study of T cell clonality in common variable immunodeficiency (dated by TCRdb to between 2014 and 2017). The paper's findings and limits, for the study overall: CVID TCRbeta sequences reportedly showed fewer deletions and N-nucleotide insertions and lacked highly modified clones with 13 or more V deletions.

Receptor libraries were prepared by the immunoSEQ multiplex PCR assay. In TCRdb, the immuneACCESS table is reduced to in-frame sequences with V and J assigned. These tables do not hold every clone; where another copy was compared, an unresolved V gene accounts for under half, and the others remain unexplained. The table for this sample lists approximately 7,800 clones, none of them counted only once. Jointly, the top ten make up about 5% of the sample. These receptors have no identified antigens. Sequenced input: peripheral blood mononuclear cells. Source of these receptors: a human donor with common variable immunodeficiency.

This clone appeared a few times. The read terminates 3 residues before the CDR3 end, so the remaining end is supplied by the germline J gene. The chain employs TRBV5-6 and TRBJ2-2; 8 positions agree with TRBD1. Unmatched junction bases numbered 2, after V lost 7 bases and J lost 0 bases. The CDR3 extends over 14 amino acids. CDR1 SGHDT and CDR2 YYEEEE come from the germline V gene. The part of the CDR3 DNA that was read is TGTGCCAGCCACAGGGGGTCGAACACCGGGGAG. Its protein product is CASHRGSNTGE. The entire CDR3 reads CASHRGSNTGELFF. The entire variable domain, with the rest obtained from reference TRBV5-6 and TRBJ2-2, is as follows: DAGVTQSPTHLIKTRGQQVTLRCSPKSGHDTVSWYQQALGQGPQFIFQYYEEEERQRGNFPDRFSGHQFPNYSSELNVNALLLGDSALYLCASHRGSNTGELFFGEGSRLTVL.

CDR3 bases read: TGTGCCAGCATAAGGACTAACTACAATGAG. Translation: CASIRTNYNE. The whole CDR3 protein reads CASIRTNYNEQFF. The chain is built from TRBV2 and TRBJ2-1, with a weak D call TRBD2 (6 bases). The sequence runs out 3 residues before the end of the CDR3; the remainder is reconstructed from the germline J gene. The length of the CDR3 is 13 residues. CDR1 and CDR2 (germline): SNHLY, FYNNEI. V gave up 7 bases and J gave up 3 bases, with 10 bases separating them. Supplemented by reference TRBV2 and TRBJ2-1, the full variable domain reads EPEVTQTPSHQVTQMGQEVILRCVPISNHLYFYWYRQILGQKVEFLVSFYNNEISEKSEIFDDQFSVERPDGSNFTLKIRSTKLEDSAMYFCASIRTNYNEQFFGPGTRLTVL.

A few counts support this clone. The read terminates 3 residues ahead of where the CDR3 ends, so the germline J gene completes it. The rearrangement joins TRBV19 to TRBJ2-5, with 12 positions matching TRBD2. Trimming took 8 bases from V and 1 from J; bases not matched to a gene: 8. CDR3 length equals 16 residues. Germline loops: CDR1 LNHDA, CDR2 SQIVND (reference sequence). The sequenced part of the CDR3 DNA is TGTGCCAGTGGGAGACTAGCGGGGGACTTCCAAGAGACC. Protein product: CASGRLAGDFQET. The CDR3 reads in full as CASGRLAGDFQETQYF.

This clone ranks as large. The read halts 3 residues ahead of the CDR3 end, with the missing end drawn from the germline J gene. The chain couples TRBV7-6 to TRBJ1-1, with D tentatively TRBD1 (6 bases). With 5 bases removed from V and 6 bases from J, the gap between germline ends came to 13 bases. Looked up from germline, CDR1 is SGHVS and CDR2 is FNYEAQ. The CDR3 spans 13 residues. The CDR3 region is CASSGDTQAEAFF. Incomplete CDR3 DNA: TGTGCCAGCAGCGGGGACACTCAGGCTGAA. Full variable domain (missing parts from reference TRBV7-6 and TRBJ1-1): GAGVSQSPRYKVTKRGQDVALRCDPISGHVSLYWYRQALGQGPEFLTYFNYEAQQDKSGLPNDRFSAERPEGSISTLTIQRTEQRDSAMYRCASSGDTQAEAFFGQGTRLTVV.

Of note for this clone: The read stops 3 residues short of the end of the CDR3; the missing end is completed from the germline J gene. The chain employs TRBV7-9 and TRBJ2-1, with no clear D. Trimming took off 4 bases at V and 1 base at J, with 8 bases between the two ends. This CDR3 has 14 residues. CDR1 and CDR2 from the germline V gene are SEHNR and FQNEAQ (reference sequence). The CDR3 is CASSSTKSYNEQFF. The sequenced part of the CDR3 DNA is TGTGCCAGCAGCTCTACTAAATCCTACAATGAG.

In regard to this clone: The read finishes 3 residues shy of the CDR3 end, and the germline J gene is used to complete it. The rearrangement uses TRBV7-9 and TRBJ2-5, with TRBD2 identical over 7 bases. J lost 5 bases, V lost 4 bases, and 7 bases had no gene match. The CDR3 is 14 amino acids. Per germline, CDR1 SEHNR and CDR2 FQNEAQ (reference sequence). The part of the CDR3 DNA that was read is TGTGCCAGCAGCTCCTTGGCGGGAGACGAGACC. The encoded protein is CASSSLAGDET. In full, the CDR3 is CASSSLAGDETQYF.

About this clone itself: The sequenced fragment ends 3 residues before the CDR3 boundary, so the rest is inferred from the germline J gene. This rearrangement joins TRBV7-2 to TRBJ2-2, with D possibly matching TRBD1 (6 bases). In germline, CDR1 is SGHTA, CDR2 FQGNSA. V lost 7 bases and J lost 0, with 12 bases in between. The CDR3 spans 15 residues. The CDR3 is CASTMRTANTGELFF. The sequenced part of the CDR3 DNA is TGTGCCAGCACCATGCGGACAGCGAACACCGGGGAG.

This clone has just a few counts. CDR3 sequence: CASSLRSGGYEQYF. The DNA read from the CDR3 is TGTGCCAGCAGCTTAAGGTCTGGCGGCTACGAG. The gene calls are TRBV7-8 and TRBJ2-7; no firm D call. The missing CDR3 end, 3 residues past where the read stops, is filled in from the germline J gene. V was shortened by 2 bases and J by 3 bases, with 11 bases between the two germline ends. This CDR3 region has 14 residues. Germline V lookup: CDR1 SGHVS, CDR2 FQNEAQ. The whole variable domain, filled in from reference TRBV7-8 and TRBJ2-7, reads GAGVSQSPRYKVAKRGQDVALRCDPISGHVSLFWYQQALGQGPEFLTYFQNEAQLDKSGLPSDRFFAERPEGSVSTLKIQRTQQEDSAVYLCASSLRSGGYEQYFGPGTRLTVT.

This clone is categorized as medium-sized. From the germline J gene comes the end of the CDR3, since the read stops 3 residues before it. The V call is TRBV29-1, the J call TRBJ1-1; D perhaps matches TRBD1 (5 bases). From germline, CDR1 is SQVTM and CDR2 ANQGSEA. The ends were cut back, 6 bases at V and 4 bases at J, with 18 bases in the middle. The CDR3 is 14 residues long. CDR3 residues: CSVATAGRFTEAFF. The DNA read from the CDR3 is TGCAGCGTGGCGACGGCAGGGAGGTTCACTGAA.

CDR3 sequence: CASSPSGLAGELFF. Incomplete CDR3 DNA: TGTGCCAGCAGCCCCTCCGGGTTGGCCGGGGAG. This chain links TRBV7-2 with TRBJ2-2; D unresolved. The read ends 3 residues early relative to the CDR3; the germline J gene fills the gap. The germline V gene encodes CDR1 SGHTA and CDR2 FQGNSA. Trimming took off 5 bases at V and 6 bases at J, with 13 bases between the two ends. CDR3 size: 14 residues.

Regarding this clone: The read terminates 3 residues ahead of where the CDR3 ends, so the germline J gene completes it. The chain recombines TRBV7-3 with TRBJ2-7; maybe TRBD1 (6 bases). The CDR3 has 15 amino acids. CDR1 SGHTA and CDR2 FQGTGA come from the germline V gene. The V and J ends lost 2 bases and 2 bases respectively, with 13 bases between them. The CDR3 bases that were read are TGTGCCAGCAGCTTACACACAGGGCAGGCCTACGAG. Its protein product is CASSLHTGQAYE. In full, the CDR3 is CASSLHTGQAYEQYF.

With respect to this clone: The missing CDR3 end, 3 residues past where the read stops, is filled in from the germline J gene. The chain employs TRBV7-9 and TRBJ2-5; TRBD1 matches at 8 bases. Trimming removed 5 bases from V and 5 bases from J; junction bases left unmatched: 7. The CDR3 sequence is 14 residues long. Germline-derived CDR1 and CDR2 are SEHNR and FQNEAQ (reference sequence). The CDR3 sequence: CASSPGGGWETQYF. The covered CDR3 bases are TGTGCCAGCAGCCCAGGGGGCGGGTGGGAGACC.

Of note for this clone: Read data end 3 residues before the CDR3 end; the end is taken from the germline J gene. The gene calls are TRBV7-9 and TRBJ2-6; D possibly corresponds to TRBD2 (6 bases). V lost 4 bases and J lost 4, with 11 bases in between. CDR1 SEHNR and CDR2 FQNEAQ come from the germline V gene (reference sequence). The CDR3 length is 15 residues. The CDR3 here is CASSSWAGGANVLTF. The CDR3 DNA, read in part, is TGTGCCAGCAGCTCATGGGCGGGGGGGGCCAACGTC.

This clone has only a few counts. The sequenced fragment ends 3 residues before the CDR3 boundary, so the rest is inferred from the germline J gene. The V gene is TRBV5-1, the J gene TRBJ2-1, with 12 positions matching TRBD2. V gave up 0 bases and J gave up 8 bases; unmatched junction bases: 6. The germline CDR1 and CDR2 sequences are SGHRS and YFSETQ. CDR3 size: 16 residues. The CDR3 protein is CASSLDASGRVDEQFF. The CDR3 bases that were read are TGCGCCAGCAGCTTGGATGCTAGCGGGAGGGTCGATGAG.

This clone has a handful of counts. The read ends 3 residues before the CDR3 terminus; that terminus is restored from the germline J gene. The rearrangement uses TRBV18 and TRBJ2-7; 9 bases line up with TRBD1. CDR1 is KGHSH, CDR2 LQKENI, per germline. CDR3 length: 14 residues. V trimming: 3 bases; J trimming: 3 bases; junction bases outside the gene matches: 3. The CDR3 DNA, read in part, is TGTGCCAGCTCACCCGGGACAGGGATCTACGAG. It specifies CASSPGTGIYE. Given in full, the CDR3 is CASSPGTGIYEQYF.

Turning to this clone: The CDR3 extends 3 residues past the end of the read, so its final part is completed from the germline J gene. The V call is TRBV19, the J call TRBJ2-7; TRBD1 aligns across 9 bases. Trimming removed 8 bases from V and 5 bases from J; junction bases left unmatched: 10. From germline, CDR1 is LNHDA and CDR2 SQIVND (reference sequence). This CDR3 is 14 amino acids long. The CDR3: CASLLQGAEDEQYF. The covered CDR3 bases are TGTGCCAGTCTTCTACAGGGGGCTGAAGACGAG.

With respect to this clone: The read ends 3 residues before the CDR3 terminus; that terminus is restored from the germline J gene. The V call is TRBV20-1, the J call TRBJ2-3; 8 bases align to TRBD2. From germline, CDR1 is DFQATT and CDR2 SNEGSKA (reference sequence). The CDR3 length is 17 residues. The V and J ends lost 5 bases and 1 base, in that order; junction bases with no gene match: 14. CDR3 bases read: TGCAGTGCTTGGTCGGAGCGGGAGTTCTCGGGCACAGATACG. This translates into CSAWSEREFSGTDT. The full CDR3 protein is CSAWSEREFSGTDTQYF.

About this clone itself: The read is 3 residues too short to cover the CDR3 end, so that end is filled in from the germline J gene. This chain links TRBV5-1 with TRBJ2-2; D is possibly TRBD1 (6 bases). Germline CDR1 is SGHRS and CDR2 is YFSETQ. Deletions cut 7 bases from V and 6 bases from J, with 16 bases between. The CDR3 contains 14 residues. The CDR3: CASGGAGVPGELFF. Partial CDR3 DNA: TGCGCCAGCGGTGGGGCAGGGGTTCCCGGGGAG.

As for this clone: The CDR3 goes on 3 residues after the read ends, and that part is filled in from the germline J gene. V gene TRBV6-1 combines with J gene TRBJ2-7, with 10 bases identical to TRBD2. The CDR3 has 15 amino acids. Germline V lookup: CDR1 MNHNS, CDR2 SASEGT. Trimming at V came to 1 base and at J to 2 bases, leaving 2 bases not matched to a gene. This chain's CDR3 is CASSEVLAGAYEQYF. The CDR3 DNA, read in part, is TGTGCCAGCAGTGAAGTTCTAGCGGGAGCCTACGAG.

As for this clone: The sequenced fragment ends 3 residues before the CDR3 boundary, so the rest is inferred from the germline J gene. This chain uses TRBV19 with TRBJ2-4, with 9 nucleotides matching TRBD1. CDR3 length: 15 residues. V was pared by 5 bases and J by 8 bases, with 10 bases of the junction left unmatched. Germline CDR1 and CDR2: LNHDA and SQIVND (reference sequence). CDR3 DNA, as far as it was read: TGTGCCAGTAGTCCATGGGACAGGGTCGACGACATT. It specifies CASSPWDRVDDI. The whole CDR3 is CASSPWDRVDDIQYF. The full variable domain, its missing parts supplied by reference TRBV19 and TRBJ2-4, is DGGITQSPKYLFRKEGQNVTLSCEQNLNHDAMYWYRQDPGQGLRLIYYSQIVNDFQKGDIAEGYSVSREKKESFPLTVTSAQKNPTAFYLCASSPWDRVDDIQYFGAGTRLSVL.